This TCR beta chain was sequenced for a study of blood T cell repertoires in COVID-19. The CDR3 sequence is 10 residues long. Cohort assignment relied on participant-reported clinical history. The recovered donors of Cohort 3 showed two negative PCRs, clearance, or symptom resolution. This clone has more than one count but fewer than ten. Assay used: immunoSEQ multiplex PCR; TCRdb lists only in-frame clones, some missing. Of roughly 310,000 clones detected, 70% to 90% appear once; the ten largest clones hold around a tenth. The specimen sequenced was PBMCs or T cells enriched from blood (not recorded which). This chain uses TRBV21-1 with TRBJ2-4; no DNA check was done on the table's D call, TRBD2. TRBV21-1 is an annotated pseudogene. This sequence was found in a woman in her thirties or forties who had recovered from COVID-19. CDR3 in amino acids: CASSRGARAF. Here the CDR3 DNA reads TGTGCCAGCAGCCGGGGGGCTCGAGCCTTC.